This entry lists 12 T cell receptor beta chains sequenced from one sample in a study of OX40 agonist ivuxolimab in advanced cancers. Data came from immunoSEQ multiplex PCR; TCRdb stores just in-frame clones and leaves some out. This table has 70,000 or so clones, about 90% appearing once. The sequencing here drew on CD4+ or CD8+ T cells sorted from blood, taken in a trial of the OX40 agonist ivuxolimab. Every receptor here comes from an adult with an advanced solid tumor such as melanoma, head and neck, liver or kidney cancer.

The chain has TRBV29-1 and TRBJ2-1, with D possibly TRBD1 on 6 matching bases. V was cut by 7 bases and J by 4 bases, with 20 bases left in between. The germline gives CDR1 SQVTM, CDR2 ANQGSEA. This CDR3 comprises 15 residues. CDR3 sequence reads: CSATLRDTTYNEQFF. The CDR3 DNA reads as TGCAGCGCAACACTCCGGGACACAACTTACAATGAGCAGTTCTTC.

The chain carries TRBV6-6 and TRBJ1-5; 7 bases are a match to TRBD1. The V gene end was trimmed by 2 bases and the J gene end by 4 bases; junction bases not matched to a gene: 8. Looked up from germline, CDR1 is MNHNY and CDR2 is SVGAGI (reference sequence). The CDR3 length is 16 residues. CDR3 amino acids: CASSYALQGSNQPQHF. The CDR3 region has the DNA TGTGCCAGCAGTTACGCCTTACAGGGGTCGAATCAGCCCCAGCATTTT.

CDR3 bases: TGCGCCAGCAGCCAAGACCGGACAGGGTCCACCTACGAGCAGTACTTC. Translating it yields CASSQDRTGSTYEQYF. This chain connects TRBV4-1 to TRBJ2-7; 8 bases agree with TRBD1. Germline assignment: CDR1 MGHRA and CDR2 YSYEKL. The CDR3 covers 16 residues. The J segment lost 2 bases and the V segment lost 0 bases, leaving 6 bases of the junction unmatched.

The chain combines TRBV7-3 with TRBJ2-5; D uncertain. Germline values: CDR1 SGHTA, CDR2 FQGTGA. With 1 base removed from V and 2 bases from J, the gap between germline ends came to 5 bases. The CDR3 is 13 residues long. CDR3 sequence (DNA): TGTGCCAGCAGCTTAATACCTCAAGAGACCCAGTACTTC. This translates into CASSLIPQETQYF. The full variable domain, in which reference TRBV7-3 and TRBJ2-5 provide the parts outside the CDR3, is GAGVSQTPSNKVTEKGKYVELRCDPISGHTALYWYRQSLGQGPEFLIYFQGTGAADDSGLPNDRFFAVRPEGSVSTLKIQRTERGDSAVYLCASSLIPQETQYFGPGTRLLVL.

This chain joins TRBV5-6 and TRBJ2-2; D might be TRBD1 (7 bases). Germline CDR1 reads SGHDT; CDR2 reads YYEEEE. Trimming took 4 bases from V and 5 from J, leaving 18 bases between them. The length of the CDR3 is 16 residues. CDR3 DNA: TGTGCCAGCAGCAAGAGGGGCGCAGGGGGGACCGGGGAGCTGTTTTTT. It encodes CASSKRGAGGTGELFF. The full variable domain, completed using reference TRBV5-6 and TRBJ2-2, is DAGVTQSPTHLIKTRGQQVTLRCSPKSGHDTVSWYQQALGQGPQFIFQYYEEEERQRGNFPDRFSGHQFPNYSSELNVNALLLGDSALYLCASSKRGAGGTGELFFGEGSRLTVL.

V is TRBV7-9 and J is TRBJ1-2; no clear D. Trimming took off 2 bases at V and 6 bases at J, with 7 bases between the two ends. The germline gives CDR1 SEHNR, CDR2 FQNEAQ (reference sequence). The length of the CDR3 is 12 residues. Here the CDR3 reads CASSLSGNGYTF. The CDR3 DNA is TGTGCCAGCAGCTTATCTGGGAATGGCTACACCTTC. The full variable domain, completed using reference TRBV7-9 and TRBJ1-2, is DTGVSQNPRHKITKRGQNVTFRCDPISEHNRLYWYRQTLGQGPEFLTYFQNEAQLEKSRLLSDRFSAERPKGSFSTLEIQRTEQGDSAMYLCASSLSGNGYTFGSGTRLTVV.

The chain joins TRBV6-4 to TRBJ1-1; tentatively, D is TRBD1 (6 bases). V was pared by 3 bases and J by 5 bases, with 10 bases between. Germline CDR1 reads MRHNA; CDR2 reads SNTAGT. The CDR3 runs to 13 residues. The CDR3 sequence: CASSEQGWTEAFF. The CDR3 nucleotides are TGTGCCAGCAGTGAACAGGGTTGGACTGAAGCTTTCTTT.

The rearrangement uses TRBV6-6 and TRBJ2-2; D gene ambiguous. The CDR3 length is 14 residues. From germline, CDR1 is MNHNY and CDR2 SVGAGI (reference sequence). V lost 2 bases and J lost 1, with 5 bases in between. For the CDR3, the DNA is TGTGCCAGCAGTTACCTCAGGAACACCGGGGAGCTGTTTTTT. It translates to CASSYLRNTGELFF.

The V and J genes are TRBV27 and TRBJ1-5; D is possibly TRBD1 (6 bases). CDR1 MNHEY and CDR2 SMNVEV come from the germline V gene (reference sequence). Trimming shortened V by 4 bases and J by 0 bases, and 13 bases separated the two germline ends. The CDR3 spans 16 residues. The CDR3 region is CASSSGTSVSNQPQHF. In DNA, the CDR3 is TGTGCCAGCAGTTCGGGGACATCTGTTAGCAATCAGCCCCAGCATTTT.

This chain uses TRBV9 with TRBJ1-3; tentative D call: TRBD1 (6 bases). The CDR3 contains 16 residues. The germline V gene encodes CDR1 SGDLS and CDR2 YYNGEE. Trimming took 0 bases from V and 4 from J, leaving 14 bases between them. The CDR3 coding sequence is TGTGCCAGCAGCGTAGCGTTGGAGGGGGTCGGAAACACCATATATTTT. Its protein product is CASSVALEGVGNTIYF.

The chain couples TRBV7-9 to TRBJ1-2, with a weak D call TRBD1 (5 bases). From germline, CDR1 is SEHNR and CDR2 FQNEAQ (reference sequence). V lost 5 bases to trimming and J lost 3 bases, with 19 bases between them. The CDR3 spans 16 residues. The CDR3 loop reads CASSLWGDQGDYGYTF. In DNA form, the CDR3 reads TGTGCCAGCAGCCTTTGGGGAGATCAGGGTGACTATGGCTACACCTTC.

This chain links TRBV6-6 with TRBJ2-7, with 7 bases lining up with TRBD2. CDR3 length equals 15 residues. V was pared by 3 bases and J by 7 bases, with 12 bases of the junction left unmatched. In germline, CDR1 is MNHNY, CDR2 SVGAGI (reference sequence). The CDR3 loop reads CASSYTSAGYDEQYF. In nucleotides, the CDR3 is TGTGCCAGCAGTTATACTAGCGCTGGCTATGATGAGCAGTACTTC.